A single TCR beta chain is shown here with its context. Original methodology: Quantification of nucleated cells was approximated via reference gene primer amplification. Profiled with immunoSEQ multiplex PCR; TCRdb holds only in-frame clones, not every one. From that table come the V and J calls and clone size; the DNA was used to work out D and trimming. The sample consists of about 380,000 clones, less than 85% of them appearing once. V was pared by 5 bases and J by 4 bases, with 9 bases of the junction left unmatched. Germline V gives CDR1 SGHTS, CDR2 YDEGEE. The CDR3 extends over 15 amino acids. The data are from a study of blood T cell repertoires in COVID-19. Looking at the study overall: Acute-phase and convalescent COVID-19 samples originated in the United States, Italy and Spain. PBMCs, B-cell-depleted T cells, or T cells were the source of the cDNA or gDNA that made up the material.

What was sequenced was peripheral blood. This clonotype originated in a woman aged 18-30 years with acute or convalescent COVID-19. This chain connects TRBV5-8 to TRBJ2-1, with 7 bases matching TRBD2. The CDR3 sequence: CASRGLAGPYNEQFF. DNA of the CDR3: TGTGCCAGCAGGGGTTTAGCGGGCCCGTACAATGAGCAGTTCTTC.